What follows is one T cell receptor (beta chain) and its context. No antigen is known for it. Sorting gave populations that all exceeded 95% purity. cDNA synthesis used the whole RNA isolate, giving expressed TCRB sequences. Sequencing used immunoSEQ multiplex PCR; TCRdb keeps in-frame clones, though not all of them. The table has about 150,000 clones, 11% seen once. This record belongs to a study of beta chain features in type 1 diabetes. General study results and limits: Small HLA sub-analyses could not settle whether HLA shapes TCRB rearrangement.

Germline V lookup: CDR1 MDHEN, CDR2 SYDVKM. The CDR3 runs to 12 residues. J gave up 5 bases and V 11 bases, and 6 bases lay outside the gene matches. This chain connects TRBV28 to TRBJ1-5; 7 nucleotides agree with TRBD1. The TCR originated in a man aged 18 to 30 in good health. Sample: central memory CD4+ T cells from blood. The CDR3 protein is CAVKQGDQPQHF. CDR3 DNA sequence: TGTGCCGTCAAGCAGGGGGATCAGCCCCAGCATTTT.